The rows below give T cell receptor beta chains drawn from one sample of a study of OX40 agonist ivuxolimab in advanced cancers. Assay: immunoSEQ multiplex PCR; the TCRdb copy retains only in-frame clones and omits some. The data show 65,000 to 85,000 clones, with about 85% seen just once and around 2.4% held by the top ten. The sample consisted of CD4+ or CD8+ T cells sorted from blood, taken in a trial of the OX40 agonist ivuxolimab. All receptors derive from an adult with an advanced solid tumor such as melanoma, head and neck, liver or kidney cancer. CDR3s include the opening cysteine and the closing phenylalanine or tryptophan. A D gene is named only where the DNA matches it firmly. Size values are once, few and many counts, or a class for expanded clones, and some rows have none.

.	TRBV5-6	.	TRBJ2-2	CASSLMGARAGELFF	TGTGCCAGCAGCTTGATGGGGGCTCGGGCCGGGGAGCTGTTTTTT
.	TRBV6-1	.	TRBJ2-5	CASKGGGETQYF	TGTGCCAGCAAGGGTGGAGGGGAGACCCAGTACTTC
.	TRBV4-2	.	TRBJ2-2	CASSLLGRGGNTGELFF	TGTGCCAGCAGCCTTCTCGGAAGGGGCGGGAACACCGGGGAGCTGTTTTTT
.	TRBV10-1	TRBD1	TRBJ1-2	CASMRSRGTYGYTF	TGCGCCAGCATGAGGAGCAGGGGGACCTATGGCTACACCTTC
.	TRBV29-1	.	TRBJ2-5	CSVLRDPETQYF	TGCAGCGTTCTAAGGGATCCAGAGACCCAGTACTTC
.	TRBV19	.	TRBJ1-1	CASSIRERGVKTEAFF	TGTGCCAGTAGTATAAGGGAAAGAGGGGTAAAGACTGAAGCTTTCTTT
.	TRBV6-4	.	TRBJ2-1	CASSDPDSYYNEQFF	TGTGCCAGCAGTGACCCGGACAGTTATTACAATGAGCAGTTCTTC
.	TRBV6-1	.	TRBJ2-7	CASSEGAGFYYEQYF	TGTGCCAGCAGTGAAGGGGCAGGGTTCTACTACGAGCAGTACTTC
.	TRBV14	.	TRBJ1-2	CASSPAPRERYGYTF	TGTGCCAGCAGCCCCGCACCCAGAGAACGCTATGGCTACACCTTC
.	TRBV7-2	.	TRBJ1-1	CASSLGGIRNTEAFF	TGTGCCAGCAGCTTAGGGGGGATACGGAACACTGAAGCTTTCTTT
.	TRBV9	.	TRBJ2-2	CASSVLGSNTGELFF	TGTGCCAGCAGCGTCCTGGGCTCGAACACCGGGGAGCTGTTTTTT
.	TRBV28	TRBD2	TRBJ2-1	CASSSGVWRAGGFSYNEQFF	TGTGCCAGCAGTTCAGGGGTATGGCGGGCGGGGGGATTCTCCTACAATGAGCAGTTCTTC
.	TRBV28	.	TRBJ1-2	CASSIGRDIPLKGYTF	TGTGCCAGCAGTATCGGGAGGGACATACCACTAAAGGGCTACACCTTC
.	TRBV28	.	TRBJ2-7	CASSLRHSMAYEQYF	TGTGCCAGCAGTTTACGCCACTCCATGGCCTACGAGCAGTACTTC
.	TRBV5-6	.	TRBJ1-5	CASSSYGEPQHF	TGTGCCAGCAGCTCTTATGGGGAGCCCCAGCATTTT
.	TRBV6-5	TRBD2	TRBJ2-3	CASSYTQRGRDTQYF	TGTGCCAGCAGTTACACACAGCGGGGGAGAGATACGCAGTATTTT
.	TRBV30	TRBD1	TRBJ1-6	CAWSITGQSYNSPLHF	TGTGCCTGGAGTATAACGGGACAGTCCTATAATTCACCCCTCCACTTT
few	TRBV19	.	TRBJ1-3	CASSIVNFFGQPGNTIYF	TGTGCCAGTAGTATAGTAAATTTCTTCGGACAGCCTGGAAACACCATATATTTT
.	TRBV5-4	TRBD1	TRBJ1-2	CASSYDRGSGGYTF	TGCGCCAGCAGCTACGACAGGGGGTCAGGTGGCTACACCTTC
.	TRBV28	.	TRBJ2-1	CASSLGGHSNEQFF	TGTGCCAGCAGTTTAGGGGGACACTCCAATGAGCAGTTCTTC
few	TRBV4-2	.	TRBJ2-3	CASSQVRGYGGGLKDTQYF	TGTGCCAGCAGCCAAGTCAGGGGGTATGGCGGGGGATTGAAAGATACGCAGTATTTT
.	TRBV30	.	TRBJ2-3	CACRPGASTDTQYF	TGTGCCTGTCGTCCGGGGGCTAGCACAGATACGCAGTATTTT
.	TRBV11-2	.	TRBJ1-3	CASSLGPSGDSGNTIYF	TGTGCCAGCAGCTTAGGCCCCTCCGGTGACTCTGGAAACACCATATATTTT
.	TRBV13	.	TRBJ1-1	CASSPRTGEAFF	TGTGCCAGCAGCCCTCGAACAGGGGAAGCTTTCTTT
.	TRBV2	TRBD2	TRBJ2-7	CASSRTSGGYEQYF	TGTGCCAGCAGTAGGACTAGCGGGGGGTACGAGCAGTACTTC
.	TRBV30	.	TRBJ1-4	CAWSAWTEVKEKLFF	TGTGCCTGGAGTGCGTGGACAGAAGTCAAGGAAAAACTGTTTTTT
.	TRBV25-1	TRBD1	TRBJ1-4	CASSERDRGINEKLFF	TGTGCCAGCAGTGAGAGGGACAGGGGGATTAATGAAAAACTGTTTTTT
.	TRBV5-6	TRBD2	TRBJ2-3	CASSLTSGGSTDTQYF	TGTGCCAGCAGCTTAACTAGCGGGGGGAGCACAGATACGCAGTATTTT
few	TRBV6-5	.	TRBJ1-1	CASSYEPSPKATEAFF	TGTGCCAGCAGTTACGAGCCGTCCCCGAAAGCCACTGAAGCTTTCTTT
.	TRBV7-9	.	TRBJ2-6	CASSSVFSGANVLTF	TGTGCCAGCAGCTCAGTGTTTTCTGGGGCCAACGTCCTGACTTTC
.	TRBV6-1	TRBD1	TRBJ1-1	CASNDRGTGLNTEAFF	TGTGCCAGCAATGACCGGGGGACAGGCCTAAACACTGAAGCTTTCTTT
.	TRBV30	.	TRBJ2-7	CAWSASYEQYF	TGTGCCTGGAGCGCTTCCTACGAGCAGTACTTC
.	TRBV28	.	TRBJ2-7	CASSLSPAYEQYF	TGTGCCAGCAGTTTATCCCCCGCCTACGAGCAGTACTTC
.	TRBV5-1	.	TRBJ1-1	CASSSSVAGDTEAFF	TGCGCCAGCAGCTCGTCGGTCGCAGGCGACACTGAAGCTTTCTTT
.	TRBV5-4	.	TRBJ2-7	CASSFSKKSYEQYF	TGTGCCAGCAGCTTTTCGAAAAAGTCCTACGAGCAGTACTTC
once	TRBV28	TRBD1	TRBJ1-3	CASSPGTVSGNTIYF	TGTGCCAGCAGTCCCGGGACAGTCTCTGGAAACACCATATATTTT
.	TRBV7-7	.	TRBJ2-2	CASSLDGQFTGELFF	TGTGCCAGCAGCTTAGACGGACAGTTCACCGGGGAGCTGTTTTTT
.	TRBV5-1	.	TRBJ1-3	CASSSWTAPVGNTIYF	TGCGCCAGCAGCTCCTGGACCGCACCAGTCGGAAACACCATATATTTT
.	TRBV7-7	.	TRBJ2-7	CASSFPYEQYF	TGTGCTAGCAGCTTTCCCTACGAGCAGTACTTC
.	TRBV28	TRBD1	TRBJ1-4	CASRTGGSGEKLFF	TGTGCCAGCAGGACAGGGGGCTCGGGGGAAAAACTGTTTTTT
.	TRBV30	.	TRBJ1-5	CAWSSGGNQPQHF	TGTGCCTGGAGTAGCGGGGGAAATCAGCCCCAGCATTTT